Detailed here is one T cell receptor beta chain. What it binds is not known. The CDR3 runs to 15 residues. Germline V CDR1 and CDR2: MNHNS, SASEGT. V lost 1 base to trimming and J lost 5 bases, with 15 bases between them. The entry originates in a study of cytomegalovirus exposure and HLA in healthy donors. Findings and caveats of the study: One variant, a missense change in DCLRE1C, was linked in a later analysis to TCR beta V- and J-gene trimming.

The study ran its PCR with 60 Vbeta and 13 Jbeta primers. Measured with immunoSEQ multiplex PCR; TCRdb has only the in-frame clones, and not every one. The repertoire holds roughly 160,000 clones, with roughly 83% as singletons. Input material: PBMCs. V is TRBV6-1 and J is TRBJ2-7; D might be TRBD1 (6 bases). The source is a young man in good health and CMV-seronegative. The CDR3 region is CASSEGTGFHDEQYF. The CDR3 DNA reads TGTGCCAGCAGTGAAGGAACAGGGTTCCACGACGAGCAGTACTTC.